This T cell receptor (beta chain) was captured by sequencing in a study of T cells in localized non-small cell lung cancer. The study, taken as a whole, reports: Clonality of T cells reached its maximum in uninvolved adjacent lung, surpassing tumor. The appearance of a median approximately 55 of the top 100 tumor clones was seen in adjacent lung.

Sequencing was performed with immunoSEQ multiplex PCR; in TCRdb, only in-frame clones are kept and a portion is missing. This sample has tens of thousands of clones; about 88% occur once, and the top ten carry about a tenth. Germline V gene sequence: CDR1 SGHAT, CDR2 FQDESV (reference sequence). The CDR3 covers 16 residues. V was pared by 5 bases and J by 1 base, with 9 bases of the junction left unmatched. Comment on this clone: What it binds is not known.

The sequencing used peripheral blood, collected before any cancer treatment. The sequence was collected from a woman between 35 and 70 years old with stage I lung adenocarcinoma. The V call is TRBV11-1, the J call TRBJ2-7, with 9 bases matching TRBD1. CDR3 region: CASSLGTGSLSYEQYF. The CDR3 DNA is TGTGCCAGCAGCCTGGGGACAGGGAGTTTATCCTACGAGCAGTACTTC.